This T cell receptor (beta chain) was recorded in a study of shared clonotypes between healthy human individuals. CD45RO-negative CD8 cells positively selected for CCR7 made up the naive population, which excluded terminally differentiated effector memory CD45RA+ cells. Germline loops: CDR1 SGHTA, CDR2 FQGNSA. V was cut by 1 base and J by 4 bases, with 8 bases left in between. This CDR3 contains 14 residues. Libraries were prepared by immunoSEQ multiplex PCR; TCRdb keeps only in-frame clonotypes and omits some of them. Here the sample spans 2 million or so clones, approximately 94% being singletons. About this clone itself: In the same sample, other DNA sequences code for this CDR3.

The sequenced sample was naive CD8+ T cells sorted from blood. This chain joins TRBV7-2 and TRBJ2-1, with a possible D match to TRBD1 (6 bases). The TCR sequence derives from a man aged 18 to 29 in good health. The DNA for the CDR3 is TGTGCCAGCAGCTTAGGAGGGACATACAATGAGCAGTTCTTC. This encodes CASSLGGTYNEQFF. Full variable domain (rest looked up from reference TRBV7-2 and TRBJ2-1): GAGVSQSPSNKVTEKGKDVELRCDPISGHTALYWYRQSLGQGLEFLIYFQGNSAPDKSGLPSDRFSAERTGGSVSTLTIQRTQQEDSAVYLCASSLGGTYNEQFFGPGTRLTVL.